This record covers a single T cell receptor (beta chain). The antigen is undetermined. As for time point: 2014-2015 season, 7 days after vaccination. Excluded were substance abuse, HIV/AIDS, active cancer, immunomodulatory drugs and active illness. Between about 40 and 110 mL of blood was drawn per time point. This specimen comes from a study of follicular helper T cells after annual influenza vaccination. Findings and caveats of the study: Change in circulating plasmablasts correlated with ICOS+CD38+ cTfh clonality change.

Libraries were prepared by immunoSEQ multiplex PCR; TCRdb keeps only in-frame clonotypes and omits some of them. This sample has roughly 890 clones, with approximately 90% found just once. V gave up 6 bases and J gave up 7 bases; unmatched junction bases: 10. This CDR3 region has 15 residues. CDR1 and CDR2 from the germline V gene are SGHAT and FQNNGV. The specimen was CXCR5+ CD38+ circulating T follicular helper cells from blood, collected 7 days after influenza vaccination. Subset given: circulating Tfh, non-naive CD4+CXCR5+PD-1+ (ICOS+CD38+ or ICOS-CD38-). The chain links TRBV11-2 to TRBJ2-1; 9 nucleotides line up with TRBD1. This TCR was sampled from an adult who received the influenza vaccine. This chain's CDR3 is CASSINRGPQNEQFF. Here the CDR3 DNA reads TGTGCCAGCAGTATAAACAGGGGGCCTCAAAATGAGCAGTTCTTC.